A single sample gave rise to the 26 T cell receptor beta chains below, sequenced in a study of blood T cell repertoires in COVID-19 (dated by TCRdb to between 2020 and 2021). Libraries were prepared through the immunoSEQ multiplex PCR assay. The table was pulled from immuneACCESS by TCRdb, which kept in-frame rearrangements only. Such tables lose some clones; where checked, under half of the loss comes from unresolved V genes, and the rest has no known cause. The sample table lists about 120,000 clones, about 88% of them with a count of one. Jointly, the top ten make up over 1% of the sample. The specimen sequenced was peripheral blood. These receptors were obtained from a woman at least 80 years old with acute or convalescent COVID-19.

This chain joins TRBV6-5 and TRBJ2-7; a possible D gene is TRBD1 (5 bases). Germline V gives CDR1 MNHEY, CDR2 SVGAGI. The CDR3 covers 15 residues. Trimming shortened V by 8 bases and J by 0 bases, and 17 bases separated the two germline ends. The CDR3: CASATGTGSSYEQYF. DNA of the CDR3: TGTGCCAGCGCCACCGGTACAGGAAGCTCCTACGAGCAGTACTTC.

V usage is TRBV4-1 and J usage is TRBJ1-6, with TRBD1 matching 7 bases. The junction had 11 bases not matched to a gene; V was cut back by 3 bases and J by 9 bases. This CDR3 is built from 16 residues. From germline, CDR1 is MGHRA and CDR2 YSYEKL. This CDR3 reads CASSHQTGFNPSPLHF. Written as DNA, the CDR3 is TGCGCCAGCAGCCACCAGACAGGGTTCAATCCTTCACCCCTCCACTTT.

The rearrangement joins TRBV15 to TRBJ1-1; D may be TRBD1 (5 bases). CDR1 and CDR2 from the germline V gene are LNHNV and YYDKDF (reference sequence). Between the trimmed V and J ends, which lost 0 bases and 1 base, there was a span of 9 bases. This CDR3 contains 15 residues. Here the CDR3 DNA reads TGTGCCACCAGCAGAGAGCCCCAGGGGAACACTGAAGCTTTCTTT. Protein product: CATSREPQGNTEAFF.

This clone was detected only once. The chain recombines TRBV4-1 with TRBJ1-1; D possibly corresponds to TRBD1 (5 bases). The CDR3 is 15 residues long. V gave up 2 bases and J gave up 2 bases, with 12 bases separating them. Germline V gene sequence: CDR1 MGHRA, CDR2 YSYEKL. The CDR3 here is CASSQSGPINTEAFF. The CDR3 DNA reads TGCGCCAGCAGCCAATCAGGGCCGATCAACACTGAAGCTTTCTTT.

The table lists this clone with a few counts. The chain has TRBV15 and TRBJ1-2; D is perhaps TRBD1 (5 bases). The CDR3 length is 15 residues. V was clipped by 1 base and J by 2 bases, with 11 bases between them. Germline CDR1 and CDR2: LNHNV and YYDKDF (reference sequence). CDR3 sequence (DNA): TGTGCCACCAGCAGAGCTACACAGGAAAACTATGGCTACACCTTC. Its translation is CATSRATQENYGYTF.

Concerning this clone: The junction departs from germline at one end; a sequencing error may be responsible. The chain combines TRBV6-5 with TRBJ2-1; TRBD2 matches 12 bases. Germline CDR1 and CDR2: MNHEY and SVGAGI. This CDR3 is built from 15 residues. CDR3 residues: CASSQASGGANERFF. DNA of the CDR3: TGTGCCAGCAGTCAGGCTAGCGGGGGGGCTAATGAGCGGTTCTTC.

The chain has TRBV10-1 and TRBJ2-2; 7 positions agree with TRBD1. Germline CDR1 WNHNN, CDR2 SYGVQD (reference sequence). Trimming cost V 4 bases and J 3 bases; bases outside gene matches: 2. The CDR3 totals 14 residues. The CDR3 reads CASSAGGDTGELFF. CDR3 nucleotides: TGCGCCAGCAGTGCAGGGGGAGACACCGGGGAGCTGTTTTTT.

CDR3 sequence (DNA): TGTGCCAGCAGCGGGACTAGTTCCTTTCAAGAGACCCAGTACTTC. Translated, it gives CASSGTSSFQETQYF. The J gene is TRBJ2-5, the V gene TRBV9, with TRBD2 identical over 7 bases. The germline V gene encodes CDR1 SGDLS and CDR2 YYNGEE. V lost 3 bases, J lost 2 bases, and 7 bases stayed unmatched. The CDR3 is made up of 15 amino acids.

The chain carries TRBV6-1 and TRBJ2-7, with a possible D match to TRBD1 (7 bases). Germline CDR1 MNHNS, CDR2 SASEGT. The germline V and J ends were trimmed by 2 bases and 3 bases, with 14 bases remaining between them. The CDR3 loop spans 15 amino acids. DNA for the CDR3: TGTGCCAGCAGTGAAAGGGGGCTAGCGAGCTACGAGCAGTACTTC. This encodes CASSERGLASYEQYF.

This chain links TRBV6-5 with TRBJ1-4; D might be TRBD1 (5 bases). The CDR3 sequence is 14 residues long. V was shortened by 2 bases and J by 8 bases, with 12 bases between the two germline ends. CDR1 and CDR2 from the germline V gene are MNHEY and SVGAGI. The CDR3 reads CASSYRQGNEKLFF. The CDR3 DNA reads TGTGCCAGCAGTTACCGTCAGGGTAACGAAAAACTGTTTTTT.

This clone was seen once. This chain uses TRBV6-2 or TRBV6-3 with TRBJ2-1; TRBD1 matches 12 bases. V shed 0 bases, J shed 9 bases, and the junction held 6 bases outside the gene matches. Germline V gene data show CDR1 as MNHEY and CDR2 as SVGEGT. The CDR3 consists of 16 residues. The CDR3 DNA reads TGTGCCAGCAGTTACTCAGGAGGGACAGGGGGCGGTGAGCAGTTCTTC. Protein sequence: CASSYSGGTGGGEQFF.

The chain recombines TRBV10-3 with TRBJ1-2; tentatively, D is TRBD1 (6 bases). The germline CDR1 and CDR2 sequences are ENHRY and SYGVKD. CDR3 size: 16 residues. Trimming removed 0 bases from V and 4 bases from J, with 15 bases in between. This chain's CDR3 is CAISESKGVHTYGYTF. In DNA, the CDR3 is TGTGCCATCAGTGAGTCCAAGGGGGTCCACACCTATGGCTACACCTTC.

In DNA, the CDR3 is TGTGCCAGCAGTCAGGACACTCGTAGCAATCAGCCCCAGCATTTT. Translating it yields CASSQDTRSNQPQHF. This rearrangement joins TRBV6-5 to TRBJ1-5, with TRBD1 as a possible D gene (5 bases). Germline-derived CDR1 and CDR2 are MNHEY and SVGAGI. The germline V and J ends were trimmed by 5 bases and 0 bases, with 11 bases remaining between them. The CDR3 loop spans 15 amino acids.

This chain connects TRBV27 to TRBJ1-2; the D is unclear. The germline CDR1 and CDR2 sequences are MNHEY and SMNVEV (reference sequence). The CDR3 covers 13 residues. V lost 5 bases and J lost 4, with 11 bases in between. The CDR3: CASSMREGYGYTF. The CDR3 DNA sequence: TGTGCCAGCAGTATGCGAGAGGGCTATGGCTACACCTTC.

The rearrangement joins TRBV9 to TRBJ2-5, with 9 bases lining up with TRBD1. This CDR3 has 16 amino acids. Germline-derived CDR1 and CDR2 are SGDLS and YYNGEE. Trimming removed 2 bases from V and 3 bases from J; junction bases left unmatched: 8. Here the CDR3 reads CASSVRPGTGKETQYF. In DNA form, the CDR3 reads TGTGCCAGCAGCGTCCGACCCGGGACAGGGAAAGAGACCCAGTACTTC. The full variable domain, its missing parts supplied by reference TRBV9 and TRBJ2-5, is DSGVTQTPKHLITATGQRVTLRCSPRSGDLSVYWYQQSLDQGLQFLIQYYNGEERAKGNILERFSAQQFPDLHSELNLSSLELGDSALYFCASSVRPGTGKETQYFGPGTRLLVL.

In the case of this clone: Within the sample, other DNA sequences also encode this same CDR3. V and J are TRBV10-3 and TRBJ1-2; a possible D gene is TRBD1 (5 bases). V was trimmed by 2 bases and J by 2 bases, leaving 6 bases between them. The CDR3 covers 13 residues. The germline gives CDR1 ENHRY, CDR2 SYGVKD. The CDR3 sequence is CAISERGNYGYTF. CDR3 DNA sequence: TGTGCCATCAGTGAGAGGGGCAACTATGGCTACACCTTC.

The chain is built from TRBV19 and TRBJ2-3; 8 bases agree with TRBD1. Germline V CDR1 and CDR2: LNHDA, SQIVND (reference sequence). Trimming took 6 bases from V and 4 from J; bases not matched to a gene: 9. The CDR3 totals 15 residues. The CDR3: CASRLGRGRADTQYF. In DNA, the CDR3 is TGTGCCAGTAGACTAGGCAGGGGGCGCGCAGATACGCAGTATTTT.

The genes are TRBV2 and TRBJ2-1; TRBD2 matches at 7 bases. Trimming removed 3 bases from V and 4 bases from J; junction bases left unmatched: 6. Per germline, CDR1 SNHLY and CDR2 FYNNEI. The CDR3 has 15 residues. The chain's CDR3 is CASSEGQGGYNEQFF. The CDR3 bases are TGTGCCAGCAGTGAGGGGCAGGGAGGGTACAATGAGCAGTTCTTC.

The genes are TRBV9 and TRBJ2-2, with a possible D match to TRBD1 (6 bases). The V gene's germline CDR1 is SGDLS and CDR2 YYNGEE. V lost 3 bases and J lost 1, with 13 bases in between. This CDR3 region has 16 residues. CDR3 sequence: CASSEKPGQNTGELFF. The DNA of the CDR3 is TGTGCCAGCAGCGAAAAACCGGGACAGAACACCGGGGAGCTGTTTTTT.

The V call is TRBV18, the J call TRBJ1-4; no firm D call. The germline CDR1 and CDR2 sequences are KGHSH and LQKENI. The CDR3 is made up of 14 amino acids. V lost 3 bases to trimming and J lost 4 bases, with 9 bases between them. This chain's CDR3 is CASSPTLGNEKLFF. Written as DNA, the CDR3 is TGTGCCAGCTCACCGACTTTAGGTAATGAAAAACTGTTTTTT. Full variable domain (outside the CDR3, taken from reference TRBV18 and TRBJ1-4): NAGVMQNPRHLVRRRGQEARLRCSPMKGHSHVYWYRQLPEEGLKFMVYLQKENIIDESGMPKERFSAEFPKEGPSILRIQQVVRGDSAAYFCASSPTLGNEKLFFGSGTQLSVL.

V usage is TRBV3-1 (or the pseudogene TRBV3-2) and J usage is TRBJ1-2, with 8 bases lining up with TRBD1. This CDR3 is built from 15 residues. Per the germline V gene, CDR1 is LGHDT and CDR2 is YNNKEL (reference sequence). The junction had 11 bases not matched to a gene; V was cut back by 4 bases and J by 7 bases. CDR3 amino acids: CASSPSSQGAGGYTF. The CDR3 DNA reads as TGTGCCAGCAGCCCCAGTAGCCAGGGGGCCGGTGGCTACACCTTC.

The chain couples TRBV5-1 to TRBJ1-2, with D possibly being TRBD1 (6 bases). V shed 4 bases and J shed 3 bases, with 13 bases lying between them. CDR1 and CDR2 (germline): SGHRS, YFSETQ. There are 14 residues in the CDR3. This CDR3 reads CASSPGAWDYGYTF. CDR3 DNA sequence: TGCGCCAGCAGCCCAGGGGCCTGGGACTATGGCTACACCTTC.

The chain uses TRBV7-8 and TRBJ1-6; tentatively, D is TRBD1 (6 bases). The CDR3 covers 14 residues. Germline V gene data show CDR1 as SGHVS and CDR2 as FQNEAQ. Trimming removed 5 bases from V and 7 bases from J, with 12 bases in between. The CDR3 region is CASSRGQRNSPLHF. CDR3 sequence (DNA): TGTGCCAGCAGCAGAGGACAGCGAAATTCACCCCTCCACTTT.

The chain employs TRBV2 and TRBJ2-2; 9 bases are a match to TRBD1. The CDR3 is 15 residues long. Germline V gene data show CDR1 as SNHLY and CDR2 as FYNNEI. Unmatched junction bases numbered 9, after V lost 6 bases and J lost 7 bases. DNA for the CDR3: TGTGCCAGCAGGGGACAGGGAGGGCTTGGCGGGGAGCTGTTTTTT. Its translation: CASRGQGGLGGELFF. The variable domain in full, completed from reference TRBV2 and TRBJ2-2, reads EPEVTQTPSHQVTQMGQEVILRCVPISNHLYFYWYRQILGQKVEFLVSFYNNEISEKSEIFDDQFSVERPDGSNFTLKIRSTKLEDSAMYFCASRGQGGLGGELFFGEGSRLTVL.

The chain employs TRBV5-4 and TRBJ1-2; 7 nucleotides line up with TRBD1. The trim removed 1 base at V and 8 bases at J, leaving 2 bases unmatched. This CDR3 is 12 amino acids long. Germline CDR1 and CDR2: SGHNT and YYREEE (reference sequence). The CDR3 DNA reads TGTGCCAGCAGCTTGACAGGGGCCGGCTACACCTTC. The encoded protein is CASSLTGAGYTF.

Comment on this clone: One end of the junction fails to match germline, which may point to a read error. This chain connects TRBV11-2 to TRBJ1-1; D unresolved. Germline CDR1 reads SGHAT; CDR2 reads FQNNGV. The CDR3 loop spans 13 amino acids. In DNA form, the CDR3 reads TGTGCCAGCAGCCTAGAACGGGAGACTGAAGCTTTCTTT. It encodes CASSLERETEAFF.